This entry is about one T cell receptor beta chain. Its specific antigen is unknown. Base quality data are lacking; no much larger clone is found one base away. CDR1 and CDR2, per the germline V gene, are MDHEN and SYDVKM. Trimming costs V 4 bases and J 5 bases, and their ends lie 15 bases apart. From the cysteine up to the phenylalanine, the CDR3 has a length of 15 residues. The read is trimmed to its CDR3 DNA, 45 bases read in frame from base 1. The Quick-DNA Microprep Kit was used to extract genomic DNA from the sorted cells. Amplification of TCRbeta DNA was done with the immunoSEQ hsTCRbeta kit, following the protocol from the manufacturer. TCRbeta libraries were sequenced on an Illumina MiSeq instrument. From the authors' description of their analysis: Following removal of out-of-frame sequences, around 2.4 million distinct TCRbeta sequences were retained, with an average of around 67,000 per individual. Each individual was scored by the count of 150 to 200 previously reported CMV-associated TCRbeta sequences and the total productive distinct TCRbeta count. A beta-binomial model was reimplemented in Python, and scikit-learn random forests with default parameters were trained on data from the US cohort. Classifier performance on the Belgian cohort was summarized as median AUC with percentile confidence intervals over 10,000 bootstrap iterations. TCRdb carries this immuneACCESS record with in-frame sequences only. Its versions omit some clonotypes, under half of them owing to an unresolved V gene in the studies checked, with the rest unexplained. That table furnishes V, J and clone size, whereas the DNA furnished D and trimming. The sample profile shows some 60,000 clones; 70% to 85% of them were found once. The ten largest clones represent under 3% of the sample.

This sample is drawn from a study of memory CD4+ T cells and cytomegalovirus serostatus (dated by TCRdb to between 2019 and 2020). General notes on the study: The cohort included approximately 35 healthy adults from Belgium, of whom 9 were CMV seropositive and 24 were CMV seronegative. CD4+ memory TCRbeta repertoires of a Belgian cohort with known cytomegalovirus serostatus were sequenced in order to replicate a published TCR-based CMV serostatus classifier. Paper-wide results and their limitations: The results were read as suggesting that the CMV-associated TCR signature is, for the most part, present in the CD4+ memory repertoire. For CMV serostatus prediction, a median bootstrapped AUC of about 0.94 was reached with the original framework, and a median bootstrapped AUC of approximately 0.89 was reached with a US-trained random forest. Only CD4+CD45RO+ memory cells were sequenced, in contrast to the original study, in which naive and memory CD4+ and CD8+ populations were covered. The original-framework classifier achieved a median bootstrapped AUC of about 0.95 with a 95% CI of 0.76-1.00 on the Belgian cohort. Among the 160 or so previously reported CMV-associated TCRbeta sequences, 60 to 70 showed up in the CD4+ memory repertoires, with each one found in between one and five individuals.

A FACSAria II was used to sort memory CD4+ T cells, defined as single viable CD3+CD4+CD8-CD45RO+ cells. To determine CMV serostatus, a Roche Elecsys assay was used that detects serum IgG against CMV pp150, pp28, p38 and p52. Once the samples were thawed, total CD4+ T cells were enriched through positive selection using CD4 magnetic microbeads. The samples came from a different study that was designed specifically to examine the CD4+ T cell memory repertoire. Peripheral blood mononuclear cells were isolated and cryopreserved following standard operating procedures; serum was stored at -80 °C. The staining used CD3-PerCP (BW264/56), CD4-APC (RPA-T4), CD45RO-PE (UCHT1) and CD8-Pacific Orange (3B5) antibodies, and Sytox blue was used to exclude non-viable cells.

This sequence was found in an adult in good health and CMV-seropositive. This receptor chain uses TRBV28 and TRBJ1-5, and TRBD1 may be the D gene, going by 5 matching bases. The sequenced material came from memory CD4+ T cells from blood. The DNA is TGTGCCAGCAGTTACCTCAGCTTAGGGGATCAGCCCCAGCATTTT. Translated, this gives CASSYLSLGDQPQHF.